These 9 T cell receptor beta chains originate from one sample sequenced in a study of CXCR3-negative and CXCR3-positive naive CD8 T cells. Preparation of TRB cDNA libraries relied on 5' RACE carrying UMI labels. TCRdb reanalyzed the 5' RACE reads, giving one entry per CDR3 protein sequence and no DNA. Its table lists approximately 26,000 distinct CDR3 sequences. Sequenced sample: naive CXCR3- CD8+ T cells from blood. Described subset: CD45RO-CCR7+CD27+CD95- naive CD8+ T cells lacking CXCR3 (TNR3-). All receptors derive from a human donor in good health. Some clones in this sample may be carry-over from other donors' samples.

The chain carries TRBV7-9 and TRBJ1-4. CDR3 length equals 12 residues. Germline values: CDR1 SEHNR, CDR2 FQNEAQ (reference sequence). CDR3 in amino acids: CAAAMGGGKLFF.

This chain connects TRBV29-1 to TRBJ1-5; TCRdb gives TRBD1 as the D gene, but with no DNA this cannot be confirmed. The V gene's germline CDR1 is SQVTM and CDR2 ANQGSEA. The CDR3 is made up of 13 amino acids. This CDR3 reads CSGIVGANQPQHF.

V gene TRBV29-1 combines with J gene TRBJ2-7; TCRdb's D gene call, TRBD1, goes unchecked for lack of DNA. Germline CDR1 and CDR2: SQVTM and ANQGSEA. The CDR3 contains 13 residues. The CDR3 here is CSAISGPNYEQYF.

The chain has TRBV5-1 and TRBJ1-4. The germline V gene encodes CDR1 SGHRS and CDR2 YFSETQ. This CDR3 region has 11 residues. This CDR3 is CASRANEKLFF. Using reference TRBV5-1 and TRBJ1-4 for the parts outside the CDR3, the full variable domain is KAGVTQTPRYLIKTRGQQVTLSCSPISGHRSVSWYQQTPGQGLQFLFEYFSETQRNKGNFPGRFSGRQFSNSRSEMNVSTLELGDSALYLCASRANEKLFFGSGTQLSVL.

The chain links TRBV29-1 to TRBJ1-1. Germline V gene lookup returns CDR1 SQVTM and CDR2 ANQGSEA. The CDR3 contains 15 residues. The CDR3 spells CSVEDRGTLNTEAFF.

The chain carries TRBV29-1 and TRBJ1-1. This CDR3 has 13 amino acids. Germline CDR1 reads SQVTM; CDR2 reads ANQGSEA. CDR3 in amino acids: CSVELSGITEAFF.

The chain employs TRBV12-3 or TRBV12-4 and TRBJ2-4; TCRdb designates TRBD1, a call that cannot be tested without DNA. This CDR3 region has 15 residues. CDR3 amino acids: CASSLRGEAKNIQYF.

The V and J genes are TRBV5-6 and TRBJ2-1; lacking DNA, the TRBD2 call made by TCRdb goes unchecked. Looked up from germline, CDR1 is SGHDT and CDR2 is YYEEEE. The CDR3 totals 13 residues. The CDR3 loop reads CASSLELDNEQFF.

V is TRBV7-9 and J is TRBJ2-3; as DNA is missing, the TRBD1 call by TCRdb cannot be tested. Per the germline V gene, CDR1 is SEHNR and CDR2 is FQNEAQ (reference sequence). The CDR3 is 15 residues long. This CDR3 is CASSQGQGPADTQYF.